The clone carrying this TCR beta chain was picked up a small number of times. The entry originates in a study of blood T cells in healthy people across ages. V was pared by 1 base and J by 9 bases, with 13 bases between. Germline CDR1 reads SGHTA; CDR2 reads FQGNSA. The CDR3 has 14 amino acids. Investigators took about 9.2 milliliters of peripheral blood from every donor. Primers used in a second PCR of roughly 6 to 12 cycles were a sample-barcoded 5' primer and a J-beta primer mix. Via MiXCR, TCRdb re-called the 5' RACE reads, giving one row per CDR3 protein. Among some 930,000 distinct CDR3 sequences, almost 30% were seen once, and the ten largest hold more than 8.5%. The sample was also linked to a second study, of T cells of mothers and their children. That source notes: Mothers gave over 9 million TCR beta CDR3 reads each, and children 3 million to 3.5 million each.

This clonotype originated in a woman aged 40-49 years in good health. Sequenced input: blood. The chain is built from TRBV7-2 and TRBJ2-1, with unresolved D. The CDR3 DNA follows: TGTGCCAGCAGCTTAGGGGGTCCCAACAGTGAGCAGTTCTTC. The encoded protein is CASSLGGPNSEQFF. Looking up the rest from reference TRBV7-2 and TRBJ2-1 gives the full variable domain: GAGVSQSPSNKVTEKGKDVELRCDPISGHTALYWYRQSLGQGLEFLIYFQGNSAPDKSGLPSDRFSAERTGGSVSTLTIQRTQQEDSAVYLCASSLGGPNSEQFFGPGTRLTVL.